Reported below is one T cell receptor beta chain. The antigen is undetermined. These data come from a study of T cell responses to AZD1222 COVID-19 vaccine. Per the germline V gene, CDR1 is MNHEY and CDR2 is SVGEGT. CDR3 length: 15 residues. V was pared by 3 bases and J by 1 base, with 13 bases between. Generated by immunoSEQ multiplex PCR, the TCRdb table keeps only in-frame clones and is missing some. The sample carries around 100,000 clones, about 87% recorded once. Overall study findings and caveats: Vaccine-associated CD4 TCRs spanned spike, dominant at 160-218 and 743-854. Females made up more of the donors, who were largely white British, and clonal diversity may have come out too low. After two AZD1222 doses, spike-specific TCR breadth and depth rose versus day 0.

The receptor comes from an adult in good health. The V gene is TRBV6-2 or TRBV6-3, the J gene TRBJ2-7, with D tentatively TRBD2 (5 bases). The sample consisted of peripheral blood, taken on day 0 of AZD1222 vaccination. The CDR3 here is CASSYPGPGSYEQYF. The CDR3 DNA follows: TGTGCCAGCAGTTATCCAGGCCCGGGGTCCTACGAGCAGTACTTC.